This TCR beta chain was documented in a study of blood T cells in healthy people across ages. Findings of the study overall: PBMC samples, being unsorted, prevented any conclusive comparison of naive and antigen-experienced cells.

There are a few counts of this clonotype. Antigen: not known. A second about 7 to 12 cycle PCR used barcoded and J-beta primers. TCRdb passed the 5' RACE reads through MiXCR, listing each CDR3 protein once. The table shows 1.5 million to 1.9 million distinct CDR3 sequences, with less than 45% occurring only once. V was clipped by 1 base and J by 0 bases, with 10 bases between them. Looked up from germline, CDR1 is SGHTA and CDR2 is FQGNSA. This CDR3 is 16 amino acids long. The rearrangement uses TRBV7-2 and TRBJ2-1; no firm D call. The sample consisted of blood. This receptor was obtained from a woman under 30 in good health. The CDR3 sequence is CASSLGWLSSYNEQFF. The CDR3 coding sequence is TGTGCCAGCAGCTTAGGCTGGTTGAGCTCCTACAATGAGCAGTTCTTC.